A single sample gave rise to the 20 T cell receptor beta chains below, sequenced in a study of blood T cell repertoires in COVID-19. Some clones are missing from TCRdb's copy, which holds only in-frame ones; the method was immunoSEQ multiplex PCR. The data show about 150,000 clones, with around 83% seen just once and about 31% held by the top ten. Sequencing was done on a sample of peripheral blood. The receptor set was obtained from a woman aged 55-75 years with acute or convalescent COVID-19.

In DNA, the CDR3 is TGTGCCAGTAGTATAGGTAACGGGAATTCACCCCTCCACTTT. Translation gives CASSIGNGNSPLHF. V gene TRBV19 combines with J gene TRBJ1-6; D call uncertain. In germline, CDR1 is LNHDA, CDR2 SQIVND (reference sequence). The V end lost 1 base, the J end lost 7 bases, and 8 bases lay between the germline ends. The CDR3 runs 14 residues.

V usage is TRBV3-1 (or the pseudogene TRBV3-2) and J usage is TRBJ1-1, with a tentative D call TRBD1 (6 bases). Trimming stripped 4 bases from V and 1 base from J, with 13 bases between. The CDR3 runs to 15 residues. Germline V lookup: CDR1 LGHDT, CDR2 YNNKEL (reference sequence). The CDR3 region is CASSRGDTGNTEAFF. The CDR3 region has the DNA TGTGCCAGCAGCCGAGGGGACACCGGGAACACTGAAGCTTTCTTT.

The chain is built from TRBV5-4 and TRBJ1-2, with D perhaps matching TRBD1 (5 bases). The CDR3 has 14 amino acids. Looked up from germline, CDR1 is SGHNT and CDR2 is YYREEE (reference sequence). Trimming took 4 bases from V and 4 from J, leaving 14 bases between them. CDR3 loop: CASSQGASGYGYTF. CDR3 in DNA: TGTGCCAGCAGCCAAGGGGCCTCGGGCTATGGCTACACCTTC. The full variable domain, its missing parts supplied by reference TRBV5-4 and TRBJ1-2, is ETGVTQSPTHLIKTRGQQVTLRCSSQSGHNTVSWYQQALGQGPQFIFQYYREEENGRGNFPPRFSGLQFPNYSSELNVNALELDDSALYLCASSQGASGYGYTFGSGTRLTVV.

The chain links TRBV18 to TRBJ2-3, with 11 positions matching TRBD2. Germline V gene data show CDR1 as KGHSH and CDR2 as LQKENI. The CDR3 has 15 residues. The junction had 4 bases not matched to a gene; V was cut back by 5 bases and J by 3 bases. The CDR3 reads CASSATSGGTDTQYF. CDR3 in DNA: TGTGCCAGCTCAGCTACTAGCGGGGGAACAGATACGCAGTATTTT.

The V call is TRBV5-1, the J call TRBJ2-3, with 7 bases matching TRBD2. Trimming at V came to 4 bases and at J to 0 bases, leaving 11 bases not matched to a gene. The CDR3 has 17 residues. Germline V gene lookup returns CDR1 SGHRS and CDR2 YFSETQ. The CDR3 is CASSPNFAGVSTDTQYF. Here the CDR3 DNA reads TGCGCCAGCAGCCCAAACTTCGCGGGGGTTAGCACAGATACGCAGTATTTT.

The chain carries TRBV5-1 and TRBJ1-3, with D maybe TRBD1 (6 bases). Germline loops: CDR1 SGHRS, CDR2 YFSETQ. Trimming pared 3 bases from V and 4 bases from J, leaving 11 bases between. The CDR3 contains 14 residues. Written as DNA, the CDR3 is TGCGCCAGCAGCTCGGACAGTGCCGGAAACACCATATATTTT. It encodes CASSSDSAGNTIYF.

As concerns this clone: An end of the junction does not agree with germline; a read error may underlie this. This sample includes further DNA sequences coding for the same CDR3. This chain connects TRBV19 to TRBJ1-1, with 9 bases identical to TRBD1. CDR1 is LNHDA, CDR2 SQIVND, per germline (reference sequence). The CDR3 runs to 16 residues. The CDR3 protein is CASSQQGATLNTEAFF. The DNA for the CDR3 is TGTGCCAGTAGCCAACAGGGGGCGACCCTGAACACTGAAGCCTTCTTT.

The chain employs TRBV19 and TRBJ2-2, with a possible D match to TRBD2 (5 bases). Germline loops: CDR1 LNHDA, CDR2 SQIVND (reference sequence). Trimming cost V 1 base and J 5 bases, with 8 bases left between them. The CDR3 loop spans 14 amino acids. The CDR3 is CASSIAGETGELFF. As DNA, the CDR3 is TGTGCCAGTAGTATAGCCGGGGAAACCGGGGAGCTGTTTTTT.

The chain employs TRBV20-1 and TRBJ1-1, with D perhaps TRBD1 (5 bases). In germline, CDR1 is DFQATT, CDR2 SNEGSKA (reference sequence). The CDR3 totals 11 residues. Trimming took off 2 bases at V and 9 bases at J, with 10 bases between the two ends. This CDR3 is CSARRTNQAFF. Written as DNA, the CDR3 is TGCAGTGCTAGACGGACAAACCAAGCTTTCTTT.

This clone was seen a handful of times. The rearrangement uses TRBV6-4 and TRBJ2-1, with TRBD1 matching 8 bases. The length of the CDR3 is 17 residues. Germline CDR1 is MRHNA and CDR2 is SNTAGT. J was trimmed by 4 bases and V by 6 bases; bases with no gene match: 14. CDR3 in amino acids: CASSEEAGGTLYNEQFF. The CDR3 coding sequence is TGTGCCAGCAGCGAGGAGGCAGGGGGCACCCTATACAATGAGCAGTTCTTC.

The V gene is TRBV28, the J gene TRBJ1-1; TRBD1 matches 7 bases. CDR1 MDHEN and CDR2 SYDVKM come from the germline V gene. The CDR3 contains 14 residues. Germline trimming cut 6 bases from V and 2 bases from J; bases unmatched to any gene: 6. The DNA for the CDR3 is TGTGCCAGCAGGAGGACAGGCAGCAACACTGAAGCTTTCTTT. Encoded protein: CASRRTGSNTEAFF. Looking up the rest from reference TRBV28 and TRBJ1-1 gives the full variable domain: DVKVTQSSRYLVKRTGEKVFLECVQDMDHENMFWYRQDPGLGLRLIYFSYDVKMKEKGDIPEGYSVSREKKERFSLILESASTNQTSMYLCASRRTGSNTEAFFGQGTRLTVV.

This chain connects TRBV24-1 to TRBJ1-5; no firm D call. The CDR3 consists of 15 residues. Germline CDR1 and CDR2: KGHDR and SFDVKD. V lost 3 bases to trimming and J lost 5 bases, with 13 bases between them. CDR3 coding DNA: TGTGCCACCAGTGATCCGACTAACATAGATCAGCCCCAGCATTTT. It translates to CATSDPTNIDQPQHF.

V gene TRBV19 combines with J gene TRBJ1-4, with a tentative D call TRBD1 (6 bases). V lost 5 bases and J lost 8, with 21 bases in between. Germline CDR1 LNHDA, CDR2 SQIVND (reference sequence). The CDR3 runs to 16 residues. The DNA of the CDR3 is TGTGCCAGTAGTCTATATGCGTCTGGGGGCAACGAAAAACTGTTTTTT. Its translation is CASSLYASGGNEKLFF.

The chain combines TRBV18 with TRBJ1-1; 9 bases agree with TRBD1. The CDR3 is made up of 17 amino acids. Germline V CDR1 and CDR2: KGHSH, LQKENI. The V gene end was trimmed by 2 bases and the J gene end by 3 bases; junction bases not matched to a gene: 10. The CDR3 reads CASSPDLDRGLDTEAFF. The CDR3 region has the DNA TGTGCCAGCTCACCAGATTTGGACAGGGGTTTGGACACTGAAGCTTTCTTT.

This rearrangement joins TRBV5-1 to TRBJ1-6; possibly TRBD1 for D (6 bases). Trimming shortened V by 4 bases and J by 6 bases, and 14 bases separated the two germline ends. Germline assignment: CDR1 SGHRS and CDR2 YFSETQ. This CDR3 has 15 residues. The CDR3 loop reads CASSAGDTFNSPLHF. The DNA of the CDR3 is TGCGCCAGCAGCGCGGGGGACACCTTTAATTCACCCCTCCACTTT. Filled out from reference TRBV5-1 and TRBJ1-6, the complete variable domain reads KAGVTQTPRYLIKTRGQQVTLSCSPISGHRSVSWYQQTPGQGLQFLFEYFSETQRNKGNFPGRFSGRQFSNSRSEMNVSTLELGDSALYLCASSAGDTFNSPLHFGNGTRLTVT.

This rearrangement joins TRBV3-1 (or the pseudogene TRBV3-2) to TRBJ2-3; 10 bases line up with TRBD2. The V gene's germline CDR1 is LGHDT and CDR2 YNNKEL (reference sequence). This CDR3 is built from 15 residues. The V gene end was trimmed by 4 bases and the J gene end by 3 bases; junction bases not matched to a gene: 4. CDR3 region: CASSLSGGVTDTQYF. For the CDR3, the DNA is TGTGCCAGCAGCCTAAGCGGGGGGGTGACAGATACGCAGTATTTT.

This clone was recorded only once. The rearrangement uses TRBV2 and TRBJ1-5; D is undetermined. The CDR3 spans 13 residues. Trimming shortened V by 4 bases and J by 5 bases, and 9 bases separated the two germline ends. Germline V gene data show CDR1 as SNHLY and CDR2 as FYNNEI. The CDR3, as DNA: TGTGCCAGCAGTGGGCACACAGATCAGCCCCAGCATTTT. It codes for CASSGHTDQPQHF.

The chain couples TRBV12-3 or TRBV12-4 to TRBJ1-1, with unresolved D. V lost 5 bases and J lost 11, with 12 bases in between. This CDR3 has 11 residues. The DNA for the CDR3 is TGTGCCAGCAGTCTGACAAGCTTCGCTTTCTTT. Translation gives CASSLTSFAFF.

The J gene is TRBJ1-4, the V gene TRBV30; D gene ambiguous. Germline V gene lookup returns CDR1 GTSNPN and CDR2 SVGIG (reference sequence). The CDR3 extends over 13 amino acids. V lost 0 bases, J lost 4 bases, and 6 bases lay in between. The CDR3 region has the DNA TGTGCCTGGAGTGTGGGCTTTAATGAAAAACTGTTTTTT. Encoded protein: CAWSVGFNEKLFF.

The chain has TRBV27 and TRBJ1-2, with D possibly TRBD1 on 5 matching bases. Germline-derived CDR1 and CDR2 are MNHEY and SMNVEV (reference sequence). Trimming removed 6 bases at V and 1 base at J, with 12 bases between. The CDR3 length is 14 residues. CDR3 DNA sequence: TGTGCCAGCAGCCAAGACAGCTATAACTATGGCTACACCTTC. Translated: CASSQDSYNYGYTF.